The rows below give T cell receptor beta chains drawn from one sample of a study of blood T cell repertoires in COVID-19. Sequencing used immunoSEQ multiplex PCR; TCRdb keeps in-frame clones, though not all of them. The profile shows about 220,000 clones, 85% to 90% of them singletons. Sample: PBMCs or T cells enriched from blood (not recorded which). The source is a woman in her fifties or sixties with acute COVID-19. Both conserved end residues are part of each CDR3. The order of the fields is J gene, V gene, CDR3 length, clone size, D gene, CDR3 protein, CDR3 DNA. A D gene is named only where the DNA matches it firmly. Clone size, where shown, is once, few, many, or a class for clones that have expanded.

>TRBJ1-2|TRBV2|14|NA|TRBD1
CASSRADRGSGYTF
TGTGCCAGCAGTAGAGCTGACAGGGGCTCGGGCTACACCTTC
>TRBJ2-7|TRBV27|20|NA|NA
CASSSRDSSSVTPAVGGQYF
TGTGCCAGCAGTTCGCGGGACAGTAGTTCAGTCACCCCTGCGGTGGGCGGGCAGTACTTC
>TRBJ2-7|TRBV6-5|15|NA|NA
CASSYGSGPSTKQYF
TGTGCCAGCAGTTACGGGAGCGGGCCCTCTACGAAGCAGTACTTC
>TRBJ1-5|TRBV7-8|13|NA|NA
CASSFSEHQPQHF
TGTGCCAGCAGCTTTAGCGAACATCAGCCCCAGCATTTT
>TRBJ2-1|TRBV7-2|19|NA|TRBD2
CASSGRTSGAPISYNEQFF
TGTGCCAGCAGCGGACGGACTAGCGGGGCCCCTATCTCCTACAATGAGCAGTTCTTC
>TRBJ2-4|TRBV3-1/TRBV3-2|13|NA|NA
CASSPFILGIQYF
TGTGCCAGCAGCCCGTTTATCCTCGGCATTCAGTACTTC
>TRBJ2-5|TRBV3-1/TRBV3-2|12|NA|TRBD2
CASRAGLETQYF
TGTGCCAGCAGAGCGGGACTAGAGACCCAGTACTTC
>TRBJ2-3|TRBV9|16|NA|TRBD2
CASSEPRGGGPDTQYF
TGTGCCAGCAGCGAACCCCGCGGGGGGGGGCCAGATACGCAGTATTTT
>TRBJ2-6|TRBV28|15|NA|NA
CASSYGLSGANVLTF
TGTGCCAGCAGTTATGGCTTATCTGGGGCCAACGTCCTGACTTTC
>TRBJ2-7|TRBV19|12|NA|NA
CASSKGTYEQYF
TGTGCCAGTAGTAAGGGGACCTACGAGCAGTACTTC
>TRBJ2-5|TRBV7-2|15|NA|TRBD1
CASSSGQGGQETQYF
TGTGCCAGCAGCTCGGGACAGGGCGGACAAGAGACCCAGTACTTC
>TRBJ1-6|TRBV2|14|once|NA
CASRSRTASSPLHF
TGTGCCAGCAGAAGTAGGACAGCATCTTCACCCCTCCACTTT
>TRBJ2-7|TRBV5-8|12|once|NA
CASNREYNEQYF
TGTGCCAGCAACAGGGAATATAACGAGCAGTACTTC